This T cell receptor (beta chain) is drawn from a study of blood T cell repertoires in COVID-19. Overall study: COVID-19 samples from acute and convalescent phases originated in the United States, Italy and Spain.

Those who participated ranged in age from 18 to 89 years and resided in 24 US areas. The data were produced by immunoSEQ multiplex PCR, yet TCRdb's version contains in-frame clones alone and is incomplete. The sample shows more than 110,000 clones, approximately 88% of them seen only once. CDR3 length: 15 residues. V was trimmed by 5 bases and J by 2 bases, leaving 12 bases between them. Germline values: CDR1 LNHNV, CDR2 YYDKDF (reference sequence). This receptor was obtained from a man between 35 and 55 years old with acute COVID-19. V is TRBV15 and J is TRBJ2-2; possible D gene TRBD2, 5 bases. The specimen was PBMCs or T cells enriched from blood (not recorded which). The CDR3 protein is CATSSASGNTGELFF. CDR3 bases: TGTGCCACCAGCTCAGCCAGCGGTAACACCGGGGAGCTGTTTTTT.